The 13 T cell receptor beta chains in this list originate from one sample, sequenced in a study of regulatory T cells in long-lasting Graves disease. Described time point: persistent/refractory GD, antithyroid drugs over 5 years with positive TRAb. Construction of the TCR library relied on RNA isolated from PBMCs. Relying on iRepertoire HTBI primers and Arm-PCR of CDR3 regions, the team built TCR beta libraries. In TCRdb, the multiplex PCR reads were re-called with MiXCR into one record per CDR3 protein. The data show some 370,000 distinct CDR3 sequences, roughly 23% seen once. Sample: peripheral blood mononuclear cells (PBMCs), taken when the disease was refractory, from a patient treated with antithyroid drugs. The receptors were gathered from a woman aged 35 to 49 with Graves disease.

The J gene is TRBJ2-4, the V gene TRBV5-1; 8 nucleotides match TRBD2. This CDR3 comprises 14 residues. Per the germline V gene, CDR1 is SGHRS and CDR2 is YFSETQ. Trimming removed 4 bases from V and 3 bases from J; junction bases left unmatched: 3. The CDR3 here is CASSPGLGKNIQYF. The CDR3 DNA follows: TGCGCCAGCAGCCCGGGACTAGGCAAAAACATTCAGTACTTC. Using reference TRBV5-1 and TRBJ2-4 for the parts outside the CDR3, the full variable domain is KAGVTQTPRYLIKTRGQQVTLSCSPISGHRSVSWYQQTPGQGLQFLFEYFSETQRNKGNFPGRFSGRQFSNSRSEMNVSTLELGDSALYLCASSPGLGKNIQYFGAGTRLSVL.

The chain uses TRBV6-2 or TRBV6-3 and TRBJ1-6, with D unclear. V gave up 6 bases and J gave up 12 bases, with 27 bases separating them. Germline CDR1 and CDR2: MNHEY and SVGEGT. CDR3 length equals 17 residues. The CDR3 sequence is CASSPARLGGLKGPLHF. CDR3 DNA: TGTGCCAGCAGCCCCGCACGGCTAGGTGGGTTGAAAGGACCCCTCCACTTT.

This clonotype was recorded at least ten times. The chain links TRBV28 to TRBJ2-5; TRBD1 is a possible D gene (5 bases). V lost 4 bases and J 5 bases, leaving 11 bases between the germline ends. This CDR3 is 13 amino acids long. Germline CDR1 and CDR2: MDHEN and SYDVKM. As DNA, the CDR3 is TGTGCCAGCAGTTGGACAAGGCTGGAGACCCAGTACTTC. Translation gives CASSWTRLETQYF.

This clonotype was counted between two and nine times. The rearrangement links TRBV6-2 or TRBV6-3 to TRBJ2-5; 12 bases fit TRBD2. In germline, CDR1 is MNHEY, CDR2 SVGEGT. CDR3 length equals 17 residues. Unmatched junction bases numbered 8, after V lost 4 bases and J lost 2 bases. The CDR3 bases are TGTGCCAGCAGTTTAACCCACGGACTAGCGGGACAAGAGACCCAGTACTTC. It specifies CASSLTHGLAGQETQYF.

The gene calls are TRBV19 and TRBJ2-6, with D possibly TRBD1 on 5 matching bases. Between the trimmed V and J ends, which lost 5 bases and 4 bases, there was a span of 12 bases. Germline CDR1 and CDR2: LNHDA and SQIVND (reference sequence). The CDR3 covers 15 residues. The CDR3 sequence is CASSQGPVGANVLTF. CDR3 nucleotides: TGTGCCAGTAGTCAGGGCCCGGTGGGGGCCAACGTCCTGACTTTC.

Of note for this clonotype: A much larger clone lies one base from this, so it may be a read error. V gene TRBV2 combines with J gene TRBJ1-5, with no clear D. The CDR3 runs 13 residues. In germline, CDR1 is SNHLY, CDR2 FYNNEI. The V and J ends lost 6 bases and 8 bases respectively, with 14 bases between them. This CDR3 reads CASRPGFEEPQHF. CDR3 nucleotides: TGTGCCAGCAGGCCCGGATTCGAAGAGCCCCAGCATTTT.

V gene TRBV7-6 combines with J gene TRBJ2-1; 9 bases line up with TRBD2. The CDR3 is 15 residues long. Germline loops: CDR1 SGHVS, CDR2 FNYEAQ. The V and J ends lost 1 base and 9 bases, in that order; junction bases with no gene match: 7. CDR3 amino acids: CASSLGGLAISEQFF. The CDR3, as DNA: TGTGCCAGCAGCTTAGGGGGACTAGCAATTAGTGAGCAGTTCTTC.

In this sample, this clonotype turned up many times. The chain has TRBV28 and TRBJ2-2; perhaps TRBD2 as D (7 bases). This CDR3 is 15 amino acids long. Germline CDR1 reads MDHEN; CDR2 reads SYDVKM. The germline V and J ends were trimmed by 7 bases and 3 bases, with 15 bases remaining between them. CDR3 loop: CASIGGGFHTGELFF. CDR3 DNA: TGTGCCAGCATAGGGGGAGGGTTCCACACCGGGGAGCTGTTTTTT.

In nucleotides, the CDR3 is TGTGCCAGCAGCTTTTGGGCGGGAGGGTACGGGGGGGAGACCCAGTACTTC. It yields the protein CASSFWAGGYGGETQYF. This chain connects TRBV5-5 to TRBJ2-5, with 9 bases matching TRBD2. V lost 2 bases, J lost 5 bases, and 13 bases stayed unmatched. The CDR3 loop spans 17 amino acids. From germline, CDR1 is SGHKS and CDR2 YYEKEE (reference sequence).

This clonotype was seen a handful of times. The V call is TRBV19, the J call TRBJ1-6; TRBD1 agrees at 7 bases. J lost 7 bases, V lost 4 bases, and 13 bases had no gene match. CDR1 is LNHDA, CDR2 SQIVND, per germline (reference sequence). There are 17 residues in the CDR3. CDR3 in amino acids: CASSTRRTGIYNSPLHF. The CDR3 DNA reads TGTGCCAGTAGTACCCGGCGGACAGGAATTTACAATTCACCCCTCCACTTT.

This clonotype was found once. The chain uses TRBV5-1 and TRBJ2-5; D gene ambiguous. The germline gives CDR1 SGHRS, CDR2 YFSETQ. The ends were cut back, 4 bases at V and 0 bases at J, with 10 bases in the middle. The CDR3 length is 14 residues. CDR3 in DNA: TGCGCCAGCAGCCCGACGGCGTACCAAGAGACCCAGTACTTC. It encodes CASSPTAYQETQYF.

The V and J genes are TRBV28 and TRBJ2-2; D not resolved. V lost 8 bases, J lost 1 base, and 8 bases lay in between. The V gene's germline CDR1 is MDHEN and CDR2 SYDVKM. This CDR3 is 13 amino acids long. Here the CDR3 DNA reads TGTGCCAGCCTTGATTTGAACACCGGGGAGCTGTTTTTT. This codes for CASLDLNTGELFF.

The genes are TRBV7-6 and TRBJ2-3; 16 positions agree with TRBD2. CDR3 length: 17 residues. With V trimmed by 6 bases and J by 1 base, 4 bases remained unmatched. CDR1 is SGHVS, CDR2 FNYEAQ, per germline. CDR3 residues: CASSPGTSGRGTDTQYF. The CDR3, as DNA: TGTGCCAGCAGTCCCGGGACTAGCGGGAGGGGCACAGATACGCAGTATTTT. The entire variable domain, with the rest obtained from reference TRBV7-6 and TRBJ2-3, is as follows: GAGVSQSPRYKVTKRGQDVALRCDPISGHVSLYWYRQALGQGPEFLTYFNYEAQQDKSGLPNDRFSAERPEGSISTLTIQRTEQRDSAMYRCASSPGTSGRGTDTQYFGPGTRLTVL.